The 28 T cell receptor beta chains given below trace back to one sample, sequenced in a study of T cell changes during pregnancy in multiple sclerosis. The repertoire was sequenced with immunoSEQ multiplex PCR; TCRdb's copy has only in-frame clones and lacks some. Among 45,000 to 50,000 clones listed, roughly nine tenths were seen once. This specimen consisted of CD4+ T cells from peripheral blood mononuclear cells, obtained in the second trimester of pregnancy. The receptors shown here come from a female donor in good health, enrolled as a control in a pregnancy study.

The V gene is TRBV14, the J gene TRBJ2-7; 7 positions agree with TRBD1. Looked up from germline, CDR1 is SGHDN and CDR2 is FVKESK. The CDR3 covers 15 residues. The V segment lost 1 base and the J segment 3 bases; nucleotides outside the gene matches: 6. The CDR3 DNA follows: TGTGCCAGCAGCCAAGCCCCGGGACAGAACTACGAGCAGTACTTC. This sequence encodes CASSQAPGQNYEQYF.

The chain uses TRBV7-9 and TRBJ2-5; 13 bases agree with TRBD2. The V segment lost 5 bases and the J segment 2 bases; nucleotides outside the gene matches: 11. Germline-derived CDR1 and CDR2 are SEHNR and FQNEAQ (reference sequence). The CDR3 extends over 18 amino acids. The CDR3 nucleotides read TGTGCCAGCAGCCTTGGACTAGCGGGGGTTGTGACTCAAGAGACCCAGTACTTC. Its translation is CASSLGLAGVVTQETQYF.

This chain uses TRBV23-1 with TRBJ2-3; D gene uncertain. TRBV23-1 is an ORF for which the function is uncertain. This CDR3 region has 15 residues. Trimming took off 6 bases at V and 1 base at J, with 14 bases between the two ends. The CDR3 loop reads CASSPTPNGTDTQYF. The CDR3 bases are TGCGCCAGCAGCCCGACACCCAACGGCACAGATACGCAGTATTTT.

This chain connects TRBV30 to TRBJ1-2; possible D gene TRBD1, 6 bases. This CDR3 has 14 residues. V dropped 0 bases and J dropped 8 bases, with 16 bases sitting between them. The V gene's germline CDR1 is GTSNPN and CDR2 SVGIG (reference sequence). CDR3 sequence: CAWSVPPSGDGYTF. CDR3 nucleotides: TGTGCCTGGAGTGTACCCCCTTCAGGGGACGGCTACACCTTC.

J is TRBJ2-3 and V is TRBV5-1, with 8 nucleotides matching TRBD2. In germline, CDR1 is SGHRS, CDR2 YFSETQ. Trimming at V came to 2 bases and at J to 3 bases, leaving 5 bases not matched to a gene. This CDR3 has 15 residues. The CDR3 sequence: CASSLAGVLTDTQYF. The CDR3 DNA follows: TGCGCCAGCAGCTTAGCGGGGGTCTTGACAGATACGCAGTATTTT.

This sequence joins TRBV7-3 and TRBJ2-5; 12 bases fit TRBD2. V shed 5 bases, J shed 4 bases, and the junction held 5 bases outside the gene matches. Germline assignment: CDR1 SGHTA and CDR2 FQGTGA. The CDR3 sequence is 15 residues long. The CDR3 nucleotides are TGTGCCAGCAGCCCAGGACTAGCGGGGTCAGAGACCCAGTACTTC. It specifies CASSPGLAGSETQYF.

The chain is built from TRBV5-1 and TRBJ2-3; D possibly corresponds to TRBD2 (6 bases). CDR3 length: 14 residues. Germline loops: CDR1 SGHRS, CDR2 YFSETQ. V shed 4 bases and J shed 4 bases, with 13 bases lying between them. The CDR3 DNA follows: TGCGCCAGCAGCCCCTTAGCTAGCGCAGATACGCAGTATTTT. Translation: CASSPLASADTQYF.

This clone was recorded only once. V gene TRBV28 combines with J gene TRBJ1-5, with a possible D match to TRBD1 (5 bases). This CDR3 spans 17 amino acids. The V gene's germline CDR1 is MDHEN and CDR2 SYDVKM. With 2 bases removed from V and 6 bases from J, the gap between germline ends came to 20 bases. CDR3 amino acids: CASSLAPEQVVGQPQHF. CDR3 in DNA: TGTGCCAGCAGTTTAGCCCCGGAACAGGTCGTAGGTCAGCCCCAGCATTTT.

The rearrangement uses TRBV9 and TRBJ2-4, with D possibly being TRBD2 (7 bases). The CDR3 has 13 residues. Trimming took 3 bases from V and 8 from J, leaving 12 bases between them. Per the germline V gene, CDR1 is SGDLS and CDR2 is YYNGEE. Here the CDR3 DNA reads TGTGCCAGCAGCGCCGGGGGGCTGGACATTCAGTACTTC. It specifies CASSAGGLDIQYF.

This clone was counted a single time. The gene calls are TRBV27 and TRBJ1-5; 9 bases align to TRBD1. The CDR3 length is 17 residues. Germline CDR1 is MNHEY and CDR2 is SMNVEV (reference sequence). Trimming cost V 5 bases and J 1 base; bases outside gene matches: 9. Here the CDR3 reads CASSTKTGGASNQPQHF. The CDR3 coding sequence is TGTGCCAGCAGTACCAAGACAGGGGGGGCGAGCAATCAGCCCCAGCATTTT.

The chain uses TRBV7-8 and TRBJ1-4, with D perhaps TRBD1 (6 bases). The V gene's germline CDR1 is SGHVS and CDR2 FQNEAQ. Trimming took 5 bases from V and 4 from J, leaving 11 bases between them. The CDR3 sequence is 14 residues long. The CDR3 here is CASSTGLINEKLFF. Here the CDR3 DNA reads TGTGCCAGCAGCACAGGGCTTATTAATGAAAAACTGTTTTTT.

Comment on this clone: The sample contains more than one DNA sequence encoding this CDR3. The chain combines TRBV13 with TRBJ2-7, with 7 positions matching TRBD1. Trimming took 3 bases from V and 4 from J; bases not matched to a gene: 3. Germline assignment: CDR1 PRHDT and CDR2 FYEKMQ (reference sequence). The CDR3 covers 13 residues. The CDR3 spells CASSFNRGYEQYF. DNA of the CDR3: TGTGCCAGCAGCTTTAACAGGGGTTACGAGCAGTACTTC.

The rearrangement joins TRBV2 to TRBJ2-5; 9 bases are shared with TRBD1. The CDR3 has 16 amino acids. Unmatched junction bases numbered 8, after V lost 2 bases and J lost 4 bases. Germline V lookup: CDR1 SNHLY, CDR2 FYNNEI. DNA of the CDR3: TGTGCCAGCAGTGAATTCCCGGGACAGGGCGGAGAGACCCAGTACTTC. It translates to CASSEFPGQGGETQYF.

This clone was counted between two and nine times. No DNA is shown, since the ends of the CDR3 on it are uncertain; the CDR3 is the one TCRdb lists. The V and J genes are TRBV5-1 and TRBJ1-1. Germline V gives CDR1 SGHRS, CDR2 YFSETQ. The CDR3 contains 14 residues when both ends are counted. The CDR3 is CASSTSGGDTEAFF.

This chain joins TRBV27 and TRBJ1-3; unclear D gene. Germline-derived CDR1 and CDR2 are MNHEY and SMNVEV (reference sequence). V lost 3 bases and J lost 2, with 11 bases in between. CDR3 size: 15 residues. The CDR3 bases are TGTGCCAGCAGTTTGTCGGTAATCCCTGGAAACACCATATATTTT. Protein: CASSLSVIPGNTIYF.

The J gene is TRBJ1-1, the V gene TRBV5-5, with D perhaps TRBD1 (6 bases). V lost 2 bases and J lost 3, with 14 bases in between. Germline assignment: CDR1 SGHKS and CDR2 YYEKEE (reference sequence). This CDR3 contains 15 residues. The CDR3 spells CASSLYSAGDTEAFF. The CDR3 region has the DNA TGTGCCAGCAGCTTATATTCGGCAGGGGACACTGAAGCTTTCTTT.

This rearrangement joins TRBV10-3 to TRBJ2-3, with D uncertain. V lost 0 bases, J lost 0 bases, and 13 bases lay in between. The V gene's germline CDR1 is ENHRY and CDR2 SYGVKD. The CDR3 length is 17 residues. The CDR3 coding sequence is TGTGCCATCAGTGAGTCTAGGTTGGAGCTAAGCACAGATACGCAGTATTTT. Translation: CAISESRLELSTDTQYF.

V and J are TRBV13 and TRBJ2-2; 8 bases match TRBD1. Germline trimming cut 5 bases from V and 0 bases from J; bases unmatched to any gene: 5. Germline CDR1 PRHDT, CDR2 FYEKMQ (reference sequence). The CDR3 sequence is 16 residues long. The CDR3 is CASSPRTGTNTGELFF. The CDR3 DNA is TGTGCCAGCAGCCCAAGGACAGGGACGAACACCGGGGAGCTGTTTTTT. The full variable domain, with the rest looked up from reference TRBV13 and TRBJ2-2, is AAGVIQSPRHLIKEKRETATLKCYPIPRHDTVYWYQQGPGQDPQFLISFYEKMQSDKGSIPDRFSAQQFSDYHSELNMSSLELGDSALYFCASSPRTGTNTGELFFGEGSRLTVL.

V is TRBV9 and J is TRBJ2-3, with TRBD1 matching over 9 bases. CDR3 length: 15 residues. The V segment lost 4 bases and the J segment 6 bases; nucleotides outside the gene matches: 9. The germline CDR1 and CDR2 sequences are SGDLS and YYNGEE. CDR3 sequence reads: CASSRGGTGWDTQYF. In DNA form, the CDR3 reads TGTGCCAGCAGCCGAGGGGGGACAGGGTGGGATACGCAGTATTTT.

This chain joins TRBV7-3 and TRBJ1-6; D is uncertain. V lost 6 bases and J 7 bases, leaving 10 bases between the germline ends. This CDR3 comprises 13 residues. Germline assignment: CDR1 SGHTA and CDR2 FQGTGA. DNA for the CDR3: TGTGCCAGCAGTCGAGGAATCAATTCACCCCTCCACTTT. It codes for CASSRGINSPLHF.

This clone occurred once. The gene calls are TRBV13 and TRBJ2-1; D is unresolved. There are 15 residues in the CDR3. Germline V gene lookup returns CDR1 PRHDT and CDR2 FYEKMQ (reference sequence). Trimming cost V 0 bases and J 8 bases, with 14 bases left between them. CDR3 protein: CASSLGRVFFHEQFF. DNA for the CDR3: TGTGCCAGCAGCTTAGGCCGGGTTTTTTTCCATGAGCAGTTCTTC. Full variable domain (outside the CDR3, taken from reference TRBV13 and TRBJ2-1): AAGVIQSPRHLIKEKRETATLKCYPIPRHDTVYWYQQGPGQDPQFLISFYEKMQSDKGSIPDRFSAQQFSDYHSELNMSSLELGDSALYFCASSLGRVFFHEQFFGPGTRLTVL.

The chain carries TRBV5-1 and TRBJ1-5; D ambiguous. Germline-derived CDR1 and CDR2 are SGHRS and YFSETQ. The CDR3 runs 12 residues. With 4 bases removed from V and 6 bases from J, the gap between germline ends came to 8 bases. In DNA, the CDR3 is TGCGCCAGCAGCCTCGAGGGTCAGCCCCAGCATTTT. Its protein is CASSLEGQPQHF.

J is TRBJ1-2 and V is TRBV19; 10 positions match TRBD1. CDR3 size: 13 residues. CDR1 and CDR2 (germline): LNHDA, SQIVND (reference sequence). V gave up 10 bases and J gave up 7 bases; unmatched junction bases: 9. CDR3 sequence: CATATGGRSGYTF. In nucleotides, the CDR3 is TGTGCCACCGCGACAGGGGGCCGGAGTGGCTACACCTTC.

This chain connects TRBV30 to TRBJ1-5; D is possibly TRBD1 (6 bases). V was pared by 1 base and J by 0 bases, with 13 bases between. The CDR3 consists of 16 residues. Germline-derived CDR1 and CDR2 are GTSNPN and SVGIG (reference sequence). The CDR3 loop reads CAWSAGTRYSNQPQHF. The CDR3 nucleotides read TGTGCCTGGAGTGCCGGGACAAGGTATAGCAATCAGCCCCAGCATTTT.

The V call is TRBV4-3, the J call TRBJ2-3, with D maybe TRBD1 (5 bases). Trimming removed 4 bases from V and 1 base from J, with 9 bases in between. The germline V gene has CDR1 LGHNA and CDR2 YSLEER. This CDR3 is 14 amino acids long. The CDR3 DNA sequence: TGCGCCAGCAGCCGCGGACATGGCACAGATACGCAGTATTTT. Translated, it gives CASSRGHGTDTQYF.

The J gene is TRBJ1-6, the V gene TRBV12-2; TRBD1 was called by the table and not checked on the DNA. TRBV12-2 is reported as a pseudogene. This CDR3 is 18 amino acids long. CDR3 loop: CASRLALRGPSYNSPLHF. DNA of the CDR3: TGTGCAAGTCGCTTAGCGCTCAGGGGCCCCTCCTATAATTCACCCCTCCACTTT.

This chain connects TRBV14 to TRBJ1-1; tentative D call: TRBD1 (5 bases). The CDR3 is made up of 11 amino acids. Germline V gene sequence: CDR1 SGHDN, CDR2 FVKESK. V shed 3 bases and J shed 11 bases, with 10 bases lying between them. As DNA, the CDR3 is TGTGCCAGCAGCCACGGGGGAAGGGCTTTCTTT. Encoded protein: CASSHGGRAFF.

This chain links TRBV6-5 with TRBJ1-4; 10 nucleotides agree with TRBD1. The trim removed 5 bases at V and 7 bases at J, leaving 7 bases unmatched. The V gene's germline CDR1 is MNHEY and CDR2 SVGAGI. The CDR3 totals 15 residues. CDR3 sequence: CASSPTGGEIEKLFF. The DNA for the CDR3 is TGTGCCAGCAGTCCGACAGGGGGCGAGATTGAAAAACTGTTTTTT.